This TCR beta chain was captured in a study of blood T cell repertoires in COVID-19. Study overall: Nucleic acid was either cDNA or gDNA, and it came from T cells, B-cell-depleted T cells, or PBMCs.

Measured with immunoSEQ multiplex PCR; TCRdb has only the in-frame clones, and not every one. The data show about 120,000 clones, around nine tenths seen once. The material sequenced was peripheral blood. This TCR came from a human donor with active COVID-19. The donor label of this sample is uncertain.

The CDR3 nucleotides are TGTGCCAGCAGCTTAATCGGGGCAAAAACAAGGGACAGATCTGGAAACACCATATATTTT. Amino acids: CASSLIGAKTRDRSGNTIYF. The chain carries TRBV7-6 and TRBJ1-3, with 7 bases fitting TRBD1. Germline assignment: CDR1 SGHVS and CDR2 FNYEAQ. The CDR3 extends over 20 amino acids. The J segment lost 1 base and the V segment lost 2 bases, leaving 17 bases of the junction unmatched.